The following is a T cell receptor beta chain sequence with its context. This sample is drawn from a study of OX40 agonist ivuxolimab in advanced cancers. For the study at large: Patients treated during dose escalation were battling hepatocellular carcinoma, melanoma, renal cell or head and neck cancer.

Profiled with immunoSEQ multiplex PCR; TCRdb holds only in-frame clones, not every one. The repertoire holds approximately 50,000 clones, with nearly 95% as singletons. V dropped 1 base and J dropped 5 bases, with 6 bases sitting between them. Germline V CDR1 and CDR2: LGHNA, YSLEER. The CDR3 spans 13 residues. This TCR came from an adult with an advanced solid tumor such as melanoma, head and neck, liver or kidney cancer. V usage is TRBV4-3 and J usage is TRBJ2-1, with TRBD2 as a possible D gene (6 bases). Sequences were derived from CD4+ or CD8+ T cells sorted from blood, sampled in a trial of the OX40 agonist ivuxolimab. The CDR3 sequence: CASSQGGDNEQFF. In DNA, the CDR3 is TGCGCCAGCAGCCAAGGGGGGGACAATGAGCAGTTCTTC.